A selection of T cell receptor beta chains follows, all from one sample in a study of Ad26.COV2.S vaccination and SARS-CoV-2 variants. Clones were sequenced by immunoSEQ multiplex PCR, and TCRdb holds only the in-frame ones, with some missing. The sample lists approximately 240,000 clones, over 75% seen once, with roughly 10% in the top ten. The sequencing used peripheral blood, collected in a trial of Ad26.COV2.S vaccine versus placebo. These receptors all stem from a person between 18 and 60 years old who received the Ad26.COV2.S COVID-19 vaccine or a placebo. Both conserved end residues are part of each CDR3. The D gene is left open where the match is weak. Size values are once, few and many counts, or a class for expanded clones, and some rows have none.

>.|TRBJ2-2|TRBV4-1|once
CASSPPLGSTGELFF
TGCGCCAGCAGCCCGCCACTAGGGAGCACCGGGGAGCTGTTTTTT
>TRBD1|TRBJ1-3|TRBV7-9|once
CASRPTGAGDTIYF
TGTGCCAGCAGACCGACAGGGGCTGGGGACACCATATATTTT
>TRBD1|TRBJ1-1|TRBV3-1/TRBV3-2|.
CASSQSGQANTEAFF
TGTGCCAGCAGCCAGTCAGGACAGGCGAACACTGAAGCTTTCTTT
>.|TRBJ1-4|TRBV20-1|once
CSAGQHEKLFF
TGCAGTGCTGGACAGCATGAAAAACTGTTTTTT
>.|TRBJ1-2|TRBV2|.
CASSEGRYGYTF
TGTGCCAGCAGTGAGGGGCGGTATGGCTACACCTTC
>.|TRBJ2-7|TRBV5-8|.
CASRPRALSSYEQYF
TGTGCCAGCAGGCCCCGGGCTTTAAGCTCCTACGAGCAGTACTTC
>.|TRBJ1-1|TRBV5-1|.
CASHSGANTEAFF
TGCGCCAGCCATTCGGGGGCGAACACTGAAGCTTTCTTT
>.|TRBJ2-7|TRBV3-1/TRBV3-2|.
CASSQVGQSYEQYF
TGTGCCAGCAGCCAAGTTGGACAGTCGTACGAGCAGTACTTC
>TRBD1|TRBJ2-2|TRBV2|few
CASRGGQGRSGELFF
TGTGCCAGCAGGGGGGGACAGGGGAGGTCCGGGGAGCTGTTTTTT
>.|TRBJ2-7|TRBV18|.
CASSRDTGEQYF
TGTGCCAGCTCACGGGACACAGGGGAGCAGTACTTC
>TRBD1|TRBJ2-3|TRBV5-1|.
CASSPGGTQGADTQYF
TGCGCCAGCAGCCCCGGGGGGACACAGGGGGCGGATACGCAGTATTTT
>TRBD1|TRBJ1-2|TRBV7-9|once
CASSLGTGGVNGYTF
TGTGCCAGCAGCTTAGGCACAGGGGGTGTGAATGGCTACACCTTC
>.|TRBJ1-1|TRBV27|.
CASAPGGWGRGGTEAFF
TGTGCCAGCGCCCCGGGTGGGTGGGGGCGAGGGGGCACTGAAGCTTTCTTT
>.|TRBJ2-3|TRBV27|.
CASSLSIKGTDTQYF
TGTGCCAGCAGTTTATCGATTAAGGGCACAGATACGCAGTATTTT
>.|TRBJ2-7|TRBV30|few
CAWSVFRLEGEQYF
TGTGCCTGGAGCGTCTTCAGGCTAGAGGGCGAGCAGTACTTC
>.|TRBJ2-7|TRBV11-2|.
CASGFSPGDSSYEQYF
TGTGCCAGCGGGTTCTCCCCCGGGGATAGTAGCTACGAGCAGTACTTC
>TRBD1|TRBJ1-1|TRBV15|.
CATSRARGRGTEAFF
TGTGCCACCAGCAGAGCCAGGGGCAGGGGGACTGAAGCTTTCTTT
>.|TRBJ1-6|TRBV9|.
CASSTRNQDPYNSPLHF
TGTGCCAGCAGCACACGGAATCAGGACCCCTATAATTCACCCCTCCACTTT
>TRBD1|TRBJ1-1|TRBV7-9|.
CAIDGTGTTEAFF
TGTGCCATCGACGGGACAGGGACGACTGAAGCTTTCTTT
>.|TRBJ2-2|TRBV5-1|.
CASSSTYGELFF
TGCGCCAGCAGCTCAACATACGGGGAGCTGTTTTTT
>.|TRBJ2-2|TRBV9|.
CASSAEGRQVNTGELFF
TGTGCCAGCAGCGCCGAAGGGCGACAGGTTAACACCGGGGAGCTGTTTTTT
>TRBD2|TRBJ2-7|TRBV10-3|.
CAIRFLAGPDYEQYF
TGTGCCATCAGGTTTCTAGCGGGACCCGACTACGAGCAGTACTTC
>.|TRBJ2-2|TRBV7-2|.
CASSYGTTNTGELFF
TGTGCCAGCAGCTATGGGACAACGAACACCGGGGAGCTGTTTTTT
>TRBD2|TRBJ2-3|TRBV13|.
CASSLPGLADTDTQYF
TGTGCCAGCAGTCTACCGGGACTAGCGGACACAGATACGCAGTATTTT
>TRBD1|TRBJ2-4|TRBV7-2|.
CASSLGGTENIQYF
TGTGCCAGCAGCTTAGGGGGGACAGAAAACATTCAGTACTTC